The rows below give T cell receptor beta chains drawn from one sample of a study of shared clonotypes between healthy human individuals. Measured with immunoSEQ multiplex PCR; TCRdb has only the in-frame clones, and not every one. Among hundreds of thousands of clones listed, roughly 72% were seen once. The sequencing input was memory CD4+ T cells sorted from blood. The receptor set was obtained from a young woman in good health. Both conserved end residues are part of each CDR3. The D gene is left open where the match is weak.

V,D,CDR3
TRBV28,-,CASSGGNQPQHF
TRBV19,-,CASAGTTVAGELFF
TRBV18,TRBD2,CASSPRKLAGTDTQYF
TRBV2,-,CASSVVGANYGYTF
TRBV7-9,TRBD2,CASSLRLASSDEQYF
TRBV28,TRBD1,CASSRLGTGGEKLFF
TRBV2,-,CASSEAVGQNQPQHF
TRBV18,-,CASSHRDAAYEQYF
TRBV29-1,-,CSVEDSLAFF
TRBV27,TRBD2,CASRLRLAAYEQYF
TRBV28,-,CASQGTVYGYTF
TRBV7-2,-,CASKGYLEDEQFF
TRBV10-3,-,CAISVQYEQYF
TRBV28,-,CASSRRSGWTEAFF
TRBV19,-,CASSIDVPPAAATDYSNQPQHF
TRBV6-1,-,CASSAGPPGTEAFF
TRBV7-2,TRBD2,CASSSSTSGADTQYF
TRBV11-2,-,CASSLGDREFYGYTF
TRBV27,TRBD1,CASSLRPAGTGVIQPQHF
TRBV7-2,TRBD2,CASSRTSGRETQYF
TRBV6-1,-,CASSEAEQGGETQYF
TRBV29-1,-,CSVAGGSTEAFF
TRBV9,-,CASREGLGTYNEQFF
TRBV7-2,TRBD2,CASSSAGTSGRRTGELFF
TRBV27,TRBD2,CASSLAPLAGGPYEQYF
TRBV5-1,TRBD1,CASRVTGMLPTNEKLFF
TRBV7-2,TRBD2,CASRSGGSSYNEQFF
TRBV7-2,TRBD1,CASSLAGQGLQPQHF